The 11 T cell receptor beta chains given below trace back to one sample, sequenced in a study of cytomegalovirus exposure and HLA in healthy donors. PCR involved 60 Vbeta and 13 Jbeta primers. Some clones are missing from TCRdb's copy, which holds only in-frame ones; the method was immunoSEQ multiplex PCR. This sample has 240,000 or so clones, with roughly four fifths found just once. The sequenced material came from PBMCs. The receptors shown here come from a woman aged 60-70 years in good health and CMV-seropositive.

The chain uses TRBV29-1 and TRBJ1-1, with TRBD1 matching over 7 bases. Germline lookup yields CDR1 SQVTM and CDR2 ANQGSEA. V dropped 6 bases and J dropped 0; count of bases not matched to a gene: 4. The CDR3 sequence is 13 residues long. The CDR3 is CSVTGQMNTEAFF. The CDR3 DNA is TGCAGCGTGACAGGGCAGATGAACACTGAAGCTTTCTTT.

A word on this clone: Germline is not matched at one junction end, which may reflect a read error. V and J are TRBV11-2 and TRBJ1-1, with no clear D. Germline CDR1 reads SGHAT; CDR2 reads FQNNGV. This CDR3 is 14 amino acids long. CDR3 amino acids: CASSLDRGDTEAFF. The CDR3 DNA is TGTGCCAGCAGCCTAGACCGGGGTGACACTGAAGCTTTCTTT.

The CDR3 sequence: CASSQSATNYGYTF. The CDR3 DNA reads TGTGCCAGCAGCCAGAGCGCCACTAACTATGGCTACACCTTC. The rearrangement links TRBV7-2 to TRBJ1-2; D is undetermined. Per germline, CDR1 SGHTA and CDR2 FQGNSA. V was trimmed by 5 bases and J by 0 bases, leaving 10 bases between them. CDR3 length: 14 residues.

The genes are TRBV6-1 and TRBJ1-1; D is possibly TRBD1 (5 bases). The ends were cut back, 0 bases at V and 6 bases at J, with 11 bases in the middle. This CDR3 is 14 amino acids long. CDR1 is MNHNS, CDR2 SASEGT, per germline. The CDR3 sequence: CASSEAGAIAEAFF. The CDR3 DNA sequence: TGTGCCAGCAGTGAAGCAGGGGCTATAGCTGAAGCTTTCTTT.

This chain links TRBV9 with TRBJ2-3; TRBD2 matches 8 bases. Losses at the gene ends were 1 base for V and 5 bases for J; bases not matched to a gene: 3. The germline gives CDR1 SGDLS, CDR2 YYNGEE. The CDR3 is 14 residues long. CDR3 residues: CASSVRLAGDTQYF. In nucleotides, the CDR3 is TGTGCCAGCAGCGTACGGCTAGCGGGAGATACGCAGTATTTT.

V is TRBV10-3 and J is TRBJ2-7, with 8 bases that match TRBD2. Germline V CDR1 and CDR2: ENHRY, SYGVKD. There are 15 residues in the CDR3. V shed 6 bases, J shed 0 bases, and the junction held 7 bases outside the gene matches. The CDR3: CAISKAGVSSYEQYF. CDR3 in DNA: TGTGCCATCAGCAAAGCGGGAGTTAGCTCCTACGAGCAGTACTTC.

The chain links TRBV21-1 to TRBJ1-1; the table's D call TRBD1 went unverified against the DNA. TRBV21-1 is termed a pseudogene. The CDR3 runs 17 residues. The CDR3 region is CASLERGQGTMNTEAFF. CDR3 DNA sequence: TGTGCCAGCTTGGAGAGGGGACAGGGAACAATGAACACTGAAGCTTTCTTT.

V gene TRBV7-9 combines with J gene TRBJ2-3; no firm D call. The CDR3 has 16 residues. V was cut by 1 base and J by 4 bases, with 15 bases left in between. Per germline, CDR1 SEHNR and CDR2 FQNEAQ (reference sequence). CDR3 bases: TGTGCCAGCAGCTTAGGCATTTTTAGCCGGGCAGATACGCAGTATTTT. Its translation is CASSLGIFSRADTQYF.

The rearrangement uses TRBV9 and TRBJ2-1, with 7 bases matching TRBD2. The CDR3 extends over 15 amino acids. Germline loops: CDR1 SGDLS, CDR2 YYNGEE. The V segment lost 3 bases and the J segment 4 bases; nucleotides outside the gene matches: 7. CDR3 DNA sequence: TGTGCCAGCAGCGAGGTGGGGGAGGGATACAATGAGCAGTTCTTC. It codes for CASSEVGEGYNEQFF.

V usage is TRBV5-1 and J usage is TRBJ2-2; TRBD1 is a possible D gene (6 bases). The CDR3 is 15 residues long. The ends were cut back, 2 bases at V and 3 bases at J, with 11 bases in the middle. Germline loops: CDR1 SGHRS, CDR2 YFSETQ. CDR3 protein: CASSFRDTYTGELFF. CDR3 nucleotides: TGCGCCAGCAGCTTCCGGGACACCTACACCGGGGAGCTGTTTTTT.

The genes are TRBV5-4 and TRBJ2-3, with D hard to call. The CDR3 length is 13 residues. V was shortened by 7 bases and J by 6 bases, with 15 bases between the two germline ends. CDR1 and CDR2 (germline): SGHNT, YYREEE (reference sequence). The DNA for the CDR3 is TGTGCCAGCTCCCAACCGAGAGAGGATACGCAGTATTTT. Translation: CASSQPREDTQYF.